These 19 T cell receptor beta chains came from one sample sequenced in a study of T cell responses to AZD1222 COVID-19 vaccine. Sequencing used immunoSEQ multiplex PCR; TCRdb keeps in-frame clones, though not all of them. The profile covers around 130,000 clones, with around 90% appearing a single time and approximately 5.1% taken by the ten largest. This material consisted of peripheral blood, taken on day 0 of AZD1222 vaccination. The receptors come from an adult in good health.

This chain links TRBV7-9 with TRBJ2-6; D may be TRBD2 (5 bases). The V end lost 1 base, the J end lost 2 bases, and 6 bases lay between the germline ends. Germline assignment: CDR1 SEHNR and CDR2 FQNEAQ (reference sequence). The CDR3 extends over 15 amino acids. The CDR3 protein is CASSLVGAGANVLTF. CDR3 DNA sequence: TGTGCCAGCAGCTTAGTCGGGGCTGGGGCCAACGTCCTGACTTTC.

The chain is built from TRBV28 and TRBJ1-2, with 7 bases that match TRBD1. The CDR3 has 16 residues. Germline V gene data show CDR1 as MDHEN and CDR2 as SYDVKM. The ends lost 8 bases at V and 4 bases at J; junction bases unmatched: 16. CDR3 protein: CASGPGQWNWGYGYTF. CDR3 coding DNA: TGTGCCAGCGGACCGGGACAGTGGAATTGGGGCTATGGCTACACCTTC.

J is TRBJ2-7 and V is TRBV6-6, with D uncertain. Trimming removed 2 bases at V and 4 bases at J, with 18 bases between. Germline V gene lookup returns CDR1 MNHNY and CDR2 SVGAGI (reference sequence). There are 16 residues in the CDR3. The CDR3 loop reads CASSYAFMFRTYEQYF. The DNA for the CDR3 is TGTGCCAGCAGTTACGCCTTCATGTTCAGAACATACGAGCAGTACTTC.

This clone was seen once. The CDR3 DNA reads TGTGCCAGCAGTCCTCCCAAACTGAGCGGGAGGGCCCGGGATACGCAGTATTTT. It encodes CASSPPKLSGRARDTQYF. V and J are TRBV28 and TRBJ2-3, with 10 bases aligning to TRBD2. The CDR3 length is 18 residues. The V gene's germline CDR1 is MDHEN and CDR2 SYDVKM. Trimming took 5 bases from V and 6 from J; bases not matched to a gene: 17.

This chain uses TRBV18 with TRBJ1-5; 8 nucleotides agree with TRBD1. The V segment lost 5 bases and the J segment 6 bases; nucleotides outside the gene matches: 12. This CDR3 is 16 amino acids long. Germline CDR1 reads KGHSH; CDR2 reads LQKENI. CDR3 loop: CASSSESGGVGQPQHF. CDR3 DNA sequence: TGTGCCAGCTCATCCGAATCAGGGGGCGTAGGTCAGCCCCAGCATTTT.

V is TRBV5-8 and J is TRBJ1-2, with D perhaps matching TRBD1 (5 bases). Germline assignment: CDR1 SGHTS and CDR2 YDEGEE. The CDR3 is 13 residues long. Trimming removed 7 bases at V and 2 bases at J, with 12 bases between. CDR3 amino acids: CASLWGVNYGYTF. DNA for the CDR3: TGTGCCAGCCTTTGGGGGGTAAACTATGGCTACACCTTC.

This chain uses TRBV11-3 with TRBJ1-5; D is undetermined. The V gene lost 2 bases and the J gene lost 3 bases, with 11 bases spanning the gap. Looked up from germline, CDR1 is SGHNT and CDR2 is YENEEA. The CDR3 is 15 amino acids. CDR3 protein: CASSLRKAFNQPQHF. For the CDR3, the DNA is TGTGCCAGCAGCTTAAGGAAGGCTTTCAATCAGCCCCAGCATTTT. Drawing the rest from reference TRBV11-3 and TRBJ1-5, the complete variable domain is EAGVVQSPRYKIIEKKQPVAFWCNPISGHNTLYWYLQNLGQGPELLIRYENEEAVDDSQLPKDRFSAERLKGVDSTLKIQPAELGDSAVYLCASSLRKAFNQPQHFGDGTRLSIL.

This rearrangement joins TRBV19 to TRBJ2-2, with TRBD1 matching 7 bases. The germline gives CDR1 LNHDA, CDR2 SQIVND (reference sequence). J gave up 2 bases and V 1 base, and 4 bases lay outside the gene matches. The CDR3 is 16 residues long. CDR3 in amino acids: CASSIVYRGNTGELFF. CDR3 nucleotides: TGTGCCAGTAGTATAGTATACAGGGGTAACACCGGGGAGCTGTTTTTT.

The V call is TRBV16, the J call TRBJ1-5; 8 nucleotides align to TRBD1. The CDR3 runs to 16 residues. With 4 bases clipped from V and 6 bases from J, the junction kept 11 bases outside the gene matches. The germline gives CDR1 KGHSY, CDR2 FQNENV. The CDR3 loop reads CASSLWTGNQGQPQHF. The CDR3 region has the DNA TGTGCCAGCAGCCTTTGGACAGGGAATCAAGGTCAGCCCCAGCATTTT.

The chain carries TRBV5-1 and TRBJ1-3; D perhaps matches TRBD1 (5 bases). V was shortened by 4 bases and J by 3 bases, with 20 bases between the two germline ends. CDR3 length: 17 amino acids. Germline CDR1 and CDR2: SGHRS and YFSETQ. CDR3 in DNA: TGCGCCAGCAGCCTGAACAGATTGCTGCAGGGTGGAAACACCATATATTTT. It is translated as CASSLNRLLQGGNTIYF.

V and J are TRBV5-1 and TRBJ1-1; D may be TRBD1 (6 bases). This CDR3 is 15 amino acids long. Between the trimmed V and J ends, which lost 3 bases and 2 bases, there was a span of 14 bases. CDR1 and CDR2 (germline): SGHRS, YFSETQ. CDR3 coding DNA: TGCGCCAGCAGCTATGGGACATCCGATAACACTGAAGCTTTCTTT. Protein sequence: CASSYGTSDNTEAFF. The complete variable domain, with remaining parts taken from reference TRBV5-1 and TRBJ1-1, reads KAGVTQTPRYLIKTRGQQVTLSCSPISGHRSVSWYQQTPGQGLQFLFEYFSETQRNKGNFPGRFSGRQFSNSRSEMNVSTLELGDSALYLCASSYGTSDNTEAFFGQGTRLTVV.

The rearrangement links TRBV19 to TRBJ1-5, with a tentative D call TRBD1 (6 bases). V was shortened by 7 bases and J by 2 bases, with 15 bases between the two germline ends. The CDR3 has 15 residues. Germline-derived CDR1 and CDR2 are LNHDA and SQIVND (reference sequence). The CDR3 coding sequence is TGTGCCAGTACCGCAGGGGTTCTTCGCAATCAGCCCCAGCATTTT. Encoded protein: CASTAGVLRNQPQHF.

With respect to this clone: At one of its ends the junction is not consistent with the germline gene, which may arise from a read error. The chain joins TRBV5-1 to TRBJ1-6; D is unresolved. The CDR3 is made up of 13 amino acids. CDR1 SGHRS and CDR2 YFSETQ come from the germline V gene. The CDR3, as DNA: TGCGCCAGCAGCGCCGGAGGTAATTTACCCCTCCACTTT. Protein product: CASSAGGNLPLHF.

The chain combines TRBV5-4 with TRBJ1-2; 7 bases agree with TRBD1. CDR3 size: 14 residues. Germline V gene sequence: CDR1 SGHNT, CDR2 YYREEE (reference sequence). V lost 3 bases and J lost 7; bases outside the gene matches: 9. The CDR3 protein is CASSSYKGAVGYTF. CDR3 nucleotides: TGTGCCAGCAGCTCCTATAAGGGGGCGGTTGGCTACACCTTC.

As concerns this clone: Distinct nucleotide sequences in the sample also encode this CDR3. V usage is TRBV5-1 and J usage is TRBJ1-2; 8 bases are a match to TRBD1. The germline gives CDR1 SGHRS, CDR2 YFSETQ. The CDR3 runs to 14 residues. V dropped 4 bases and J dropped 4; count of bases not matched to a gene: 6. The CDR3 sequence: CASSLGQGGYGYTF. CDR3 sequence (DNA): TGCGCCAGCAGCCTCGGACAGGGAGGCTATGGCTACACCTTC.

The chain links TRBV10-1 to TRBJ2-2; D may be TRBD2 (5 bases). V lost 5 bases to trimming and J lost 5 bases, with 9 bases between them. This CDR3 contains 13 residues. CDR1 is WNHNN and CDR2 is SYGVQD in the germline V gene (reference sequence). The CDR3 coding sequence is TGCGCCAGCAGTCCGCGAGGGACCGGGGAGCTGTTTTTT. This translates into CASSPRGTGELFF.

V and J are TRBV28 and TRBJ1-4; tentative D call: TRBD1 (5 bases). The ends were cut back, 2 bases at V and 3 bases at J, with 7 bases in the middle. Germline loops: CDR1 MDHEN, CDR2 SYDVKM. The length of the CDR3 is 14 residues. The DNA for the CDR3 is TGTGCCAGCAGTTTAGGGGGGTCTAATGAAAAACTGTTTTTT. It encodes CASSLGGSNEKLFF.

CDR3 nucleotides: TGTGCCAGCAGCCGGGACAGTTGGGGTGAAAAACTGTTTTTT. It codes for CASSRDSWGEKLFF. J is TRBJ1-4 and V is TRBV9; TRBD1 matches 7 bases. Germline trimming cut 4 bases from V and 7 bases from J; bases unmatched to any gene: 7. Germline CDR1 SGDLS, CDR2 YYNGEE. CDR3 length: 14 amino acids.

The CDR3 nucleotides read TGTGCCTGGACCCCCGCCAGCAATCAGCCCCAGCATTTT. It yields the protein CAWTPASNQPQHF. This rearrangement joins TRBV30 to TRBJ1-5; D gene ambiguous. Germline assignment: CDR1 GTSNPN and CDR2 SVGIG (reference sequence). The V end lost 4 bases, the J end lost 1 base, and 8 bases lay between the germline ends. There are 13 residues in the CDR3.